This T cell receptor (beta chain) came from a study of T cell responses to AZD1222 COVID-19 vaccine (dated by TCRdb to the early 2020s). For the wider study: TCR sequencing covered over 230 trial participants: 200 to 210 given two doses of AZD1222 and 26 given two doses of MenACWY control vaccine. Enrollment into the trials was organized by age into subgroups of 18-55, 56-69 and 70-plus years, and those subgroups contained roughly 140, 27 and 60 TCR-sequenced participants, respectively.

The CDR3 regions of human TCRbeta chains were analyzed by immunosequencing. As for the authors' bioinformatics: Repertoire TCRs were checked for matches against a reference library of SARS-CoV-2-specific TCRs that had been generated using the MIRA antigen-specificity platform. Breadth was defined as the fraction of unique TCRs that were SARS-CoV-2-associated, and depth was defined as the fraction of total T cells that were SARS-CoV-2-associated. Using the MIRA data, each spike-specific TCR was mapped to the spike region that the TCR reacts to and placed in a CD4 or CD8 class. Log10-transformed breadth and depth values were compared by one-way ANOVA with Sidak's multiple comparisons tests. TCRdb mirrors the immuneACCESS table, restricted to in-frame sequences. Some clones are absent from its copies; in checked studies, under half trace to an unresolved V gene, and the reason for the others is unknown. Clonal size and the V and J genes are those of that table, whereas D and trimming came from the DNA. Present in this sample are under 150,000 clones, around 94% of which were seen just once. More than 1.5% of the sample comes from the top ten.

General study outcomes and caveats: A significant rise in spike-specific TCR breadth and depth was observed after two AZD1222 doses relative to day 0 and relative to MenACWY recipients. Reportedly, almost half of the unique spike-specific TCRs recognized epitopes lying outside the regions that are mutated in the B.1.351 and B.1.1.7 variants. Only six AZD1222 recipients were SARS-CoV-2 seropositive at baseline, limiting conclusions about previously exposed vaccinees. The 56-69-year group was small, and its depth increase did not reach significance, likely because of low power. Most participants were white British and females outnumbered males, and the authors suggested that clonal diversity may have been underestimated. The vaccine-associated CD4 TCRs covered the entire spike protein, and the dominant responses fell in regions 160-218 and 743-854. Because no day 14 peak-response samples were available, the repertoires could be characterized only after the peak T cell response.

According to the study, the label for this sample's time point signals: about 28 days (+/-7) after the second vaccine dose. AZD1222 recipients given second doses at about 4 weeks or at about 12 weeks were pooled, since spike-specific TCR depth and breadth were not found to differ between the two schedules. The vaccinee samples were drawn from two UK trials, COV001 and COV002, one of which was a single-blind randomized controlled phase 2/3 trial testing AZD1222 (ChAdOx1 nCoV-19) in healthy adults. For TCRbeta chain sequencing, PBMC samples from trial participants were taken at day 0 and at day 28 after the second dose. In regard to this clone: The antigen it binds to is not known. Base-call qualities are not available, and no considerably larger clone is one nucleotide away.

Sequenced material: peripheral blood, taken 28 days after the second AZD1222 dose. The origin of this receptor is an adult who received the AZD1222 COVID-19 vaccine.

In nucleotides, the sequence is TGTGCCAGCAGGCCCGGCAGGGGGCGTTATACTGAAGCTTTCTTT. The translation is CASRPGRGRYTEAFF. The chain is encoded by TRBV27 joined to TRBJ1-1, and TRBD1 aligns with 8 junction nucleotides. Unmatched junction bases come to 11, with V trimmed by 6 bases and J by 5 bases. From the cysteine up to the phenylalanine, the CDR3 has a length of 15 residues. CDR3 DNA only is kept here, 45 bases in frame from base 1. CDR1 and CDR2 are drawn from the germline V gene (reference sequence): MNHEY, SMNVEV.